One T cell receptor beta chain is described in this entry. Its cognate antigen has yet to be identified. Per-base quality was not reported, and no clone a single base away is much larger than it. The data derive from a study of metastatic and nonmetastatic thyroid tumors (TCRdb year 2020). Some background on the complete study: For patients with malignant and with benign thyroid disease, the researchers compared repertoires between peripheral blood samples and tumor or nodule tissue samples. Findings and caveats that apply to the study as a whole: In both blood and tumor samples, malignant tumors were reported to have significantly higher TCR beta diversity than benign nodules.

The library relied on PCR. Sequencing was carried out with an Illumina HiSeq 4000. The TCR beta-chain CDR3 region of each patient was profiled by high-throughput sequencing. On the authors' methods: CDR3 differences across clinicopathological groups were used to build a classifier for discriminating distant-metastatic papillary thyroid cancer patients. Repertoire diversity was assessed with the Shannon index, and tumor-blood repertoire similarity with the Morisita-Horn index. The raw public data were reprocessed by TCRdb itself: fastp quality trimming at Q25, MiXCR clonotype calling, in-frame beta chains only. The V and J calls reflect TCRdb's pipeline rather than the authors' work. Recorded for this sample are more than 85,000 clones; around 9.2% of them occurred a single time. The ten biggest clones cover under 9% of the sample. None of the patients had been given any treatment before thyroid surgery. The study retrospectively analysed patient clinical samples collected from about 2012 to 2018 using T-cell receptor beta sequencing.

The germline V gene (reference sequence) provides CDR1 SEHNR and CDR2 FQNEAQ. The CDR3 sequence holds 13 residues, the cysteine and phenylalanine included. The DNA shown is the 39-base CDR3, in frame from base 1. At the junction V is shortened by 4 bases and J by 9 bases, with 13 bases in between. The V and J genes are TRBV7-9 and TRBJ2-1; no D gene can be assigned with confidence. This TCR was recovered from a female donor with papillary thyroid cancer or a benign thyroid nodule (not recorded which). Some clones in this sample may be carry-over from other donors' samples. Specimen: blood. The sequence in DNA is TGTGCCAGCAGCTCTGAAGGCAATGCTGAGCAGTTCTTC. Its translation is CASSSEGNAEQFF.